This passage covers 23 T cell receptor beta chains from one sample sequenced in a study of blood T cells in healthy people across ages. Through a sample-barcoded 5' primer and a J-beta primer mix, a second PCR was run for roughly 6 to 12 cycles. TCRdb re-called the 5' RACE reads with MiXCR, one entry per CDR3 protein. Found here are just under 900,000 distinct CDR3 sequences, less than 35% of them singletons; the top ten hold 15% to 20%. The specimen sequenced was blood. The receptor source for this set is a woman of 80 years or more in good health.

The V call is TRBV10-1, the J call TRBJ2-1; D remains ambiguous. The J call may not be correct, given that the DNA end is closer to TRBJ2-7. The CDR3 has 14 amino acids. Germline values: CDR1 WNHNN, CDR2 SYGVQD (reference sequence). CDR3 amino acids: CASSEGRPYNEQYF. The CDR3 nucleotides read TGCGCCAGCAGTGAAGGTCGGCCCTACAATGAGCAGTACTTC.

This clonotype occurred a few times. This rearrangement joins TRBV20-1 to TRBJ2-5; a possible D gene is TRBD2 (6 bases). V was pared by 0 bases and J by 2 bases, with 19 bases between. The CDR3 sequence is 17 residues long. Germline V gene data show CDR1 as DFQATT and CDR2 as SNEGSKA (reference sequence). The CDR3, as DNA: TGCAGTGCTAGAGATTTCGGGGCTAGCGTTTCACAAGAGACCCAGTACTTC. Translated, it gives CSARDFGASVSQETQYF.

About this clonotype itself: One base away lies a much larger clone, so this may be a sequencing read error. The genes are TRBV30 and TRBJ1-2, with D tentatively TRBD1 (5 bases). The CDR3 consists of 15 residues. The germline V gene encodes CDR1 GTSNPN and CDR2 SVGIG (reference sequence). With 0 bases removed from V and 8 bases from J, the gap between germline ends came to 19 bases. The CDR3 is CAWSVHRGWWKGYTF. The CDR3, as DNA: TGTGCCTGGAGTGTACATAGGGGCTGGTGGAAGGGCTACACCTTC.

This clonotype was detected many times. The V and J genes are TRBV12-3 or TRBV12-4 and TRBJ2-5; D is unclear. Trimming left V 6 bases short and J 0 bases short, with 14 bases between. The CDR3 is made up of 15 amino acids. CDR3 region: CASSPGLNNQETQYF. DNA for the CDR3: TGTGCCAGCAGCCCAGGCCTGAACAACCAAGAGACCCAGTACTTC.

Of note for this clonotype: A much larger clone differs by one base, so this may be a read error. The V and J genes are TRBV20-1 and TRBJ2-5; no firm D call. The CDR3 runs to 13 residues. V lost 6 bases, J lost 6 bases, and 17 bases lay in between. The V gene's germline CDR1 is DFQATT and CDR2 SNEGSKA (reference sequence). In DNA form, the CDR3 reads TGCAGTGCCCCAAAGCCGGCTAGTCAGACCCAGTACTTC. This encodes CSAPKPASQTQYF.

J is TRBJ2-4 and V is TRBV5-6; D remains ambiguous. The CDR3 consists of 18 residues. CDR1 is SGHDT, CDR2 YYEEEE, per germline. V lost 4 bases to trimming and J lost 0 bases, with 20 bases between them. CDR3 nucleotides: TGTGCCAGCAGCCCTGGGATGTGGCCCCTGGCAGCCAAAAACATTCAGTACTTC. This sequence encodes CASSPGMWPLAAKNIQYF.

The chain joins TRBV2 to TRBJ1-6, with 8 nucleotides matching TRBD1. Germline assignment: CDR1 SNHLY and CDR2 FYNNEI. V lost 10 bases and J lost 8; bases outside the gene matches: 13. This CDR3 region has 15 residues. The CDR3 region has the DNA TGTGCCACCTCTCAAGAGCAGGGGGCATATTCACCCCTCCACTTT. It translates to CATSQEQGAYSPLHF.

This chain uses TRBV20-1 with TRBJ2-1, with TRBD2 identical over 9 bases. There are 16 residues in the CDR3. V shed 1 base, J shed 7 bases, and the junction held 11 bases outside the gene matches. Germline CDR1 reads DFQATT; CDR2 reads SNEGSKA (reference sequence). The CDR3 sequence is CSARAFGASGVNEQFF. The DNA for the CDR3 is TGCAGTGCTAGAGCATTCGGGGCTAGCGGGGTGAATGAGCAGTTCTTC.

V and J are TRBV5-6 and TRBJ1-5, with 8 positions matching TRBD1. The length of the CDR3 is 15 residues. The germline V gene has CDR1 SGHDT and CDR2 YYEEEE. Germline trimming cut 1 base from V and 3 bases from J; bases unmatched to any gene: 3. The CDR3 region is CASSLMGQVNQPQHF. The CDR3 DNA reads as TGTGCCAGCAGCTTGATGGGACAGGTCAATCAGCCCCAGCATTTT.

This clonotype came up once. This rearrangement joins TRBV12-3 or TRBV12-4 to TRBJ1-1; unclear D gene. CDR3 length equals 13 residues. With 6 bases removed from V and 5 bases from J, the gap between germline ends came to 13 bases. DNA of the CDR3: TGTGCCAGCAGCCACGGCTTTCGAACTGAAGCTTTCTTT. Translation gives CASSHGFRTEAFF.

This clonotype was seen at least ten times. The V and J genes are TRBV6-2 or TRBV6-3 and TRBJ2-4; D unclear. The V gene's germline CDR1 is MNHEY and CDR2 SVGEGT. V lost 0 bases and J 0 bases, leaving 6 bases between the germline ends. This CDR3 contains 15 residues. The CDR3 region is CASSYSWTAKNIQYF. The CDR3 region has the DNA TGTGCCAGCAGTTACTCTTGGACAGCCAAAAACATTCAGTACTTC.

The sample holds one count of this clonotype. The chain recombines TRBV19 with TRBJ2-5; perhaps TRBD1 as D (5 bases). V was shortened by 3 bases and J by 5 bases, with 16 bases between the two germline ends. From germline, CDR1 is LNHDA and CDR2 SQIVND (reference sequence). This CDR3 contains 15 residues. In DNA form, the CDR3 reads TGTGCCAGTAGTATCGTGGGGCAGGGCGGCGAGACCCAGTACTTC. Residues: CASSIVGQGGETQYF.

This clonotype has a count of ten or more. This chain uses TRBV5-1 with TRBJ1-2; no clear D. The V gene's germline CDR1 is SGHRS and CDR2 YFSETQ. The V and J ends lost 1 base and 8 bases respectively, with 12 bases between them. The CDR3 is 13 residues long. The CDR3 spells CASSLNGGGGYTF. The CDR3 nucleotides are TGCGCCAGCAGCTTGAACGGCGGAGGAGGCTACACCTTC.

CDR3 coding DNA: TGTGCCAGCAGCTTACGGACAGGGAGGAACACCGGGGAGCTGTTTTTT. Translated, it gives CASSLRTGRNTGELFF. The chain is built from TRBV7-9 and TRBJ2-2; the match to TRBD1 covers 8 bases. Germline V gene lookup returns CDR1 SEHNR and CDR2 FQNEAQ (reference sequence). The V and J ends lost 2 bases and 1 base, in that order; junction bases with no gene match: 3. The CDR3 contains 16 residues.

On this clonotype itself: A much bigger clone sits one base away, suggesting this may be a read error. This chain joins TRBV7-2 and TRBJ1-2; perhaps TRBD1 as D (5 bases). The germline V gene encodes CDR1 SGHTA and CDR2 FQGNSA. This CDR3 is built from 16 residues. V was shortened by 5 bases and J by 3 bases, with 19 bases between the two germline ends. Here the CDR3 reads CASSLLSLTVDYGYTF. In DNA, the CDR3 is TGTGCCAGCAGCCTCTTATCCTTGACAGTTGACTATGGCTACACCTTC.

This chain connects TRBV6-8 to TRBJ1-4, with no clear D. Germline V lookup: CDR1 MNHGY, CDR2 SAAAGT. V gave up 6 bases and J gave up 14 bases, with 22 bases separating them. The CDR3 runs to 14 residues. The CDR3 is CASREEARLEILFF. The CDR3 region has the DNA TGTGCCAGCAGAGAAGAAGCGCGCCTCGAGATCCTGTTTTTT.

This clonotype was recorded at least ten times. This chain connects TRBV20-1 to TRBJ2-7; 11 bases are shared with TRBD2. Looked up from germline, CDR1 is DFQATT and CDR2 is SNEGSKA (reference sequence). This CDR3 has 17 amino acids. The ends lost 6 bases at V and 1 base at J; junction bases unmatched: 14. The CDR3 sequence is CSARFGLAGLGSYEQYF. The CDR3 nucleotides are TGCAGTGCAAGGTTCGGACTAGCGGGCCTCGGGTCCTACGAGCAGTACTTC.

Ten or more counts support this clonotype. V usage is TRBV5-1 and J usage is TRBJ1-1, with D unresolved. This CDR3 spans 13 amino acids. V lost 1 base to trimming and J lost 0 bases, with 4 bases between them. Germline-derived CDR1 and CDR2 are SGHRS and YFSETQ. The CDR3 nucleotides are TGCGCCAGCAGCTTGACAGTGAACACTGAAGCTTTCTTT. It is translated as CASSLTVNTEAFF.

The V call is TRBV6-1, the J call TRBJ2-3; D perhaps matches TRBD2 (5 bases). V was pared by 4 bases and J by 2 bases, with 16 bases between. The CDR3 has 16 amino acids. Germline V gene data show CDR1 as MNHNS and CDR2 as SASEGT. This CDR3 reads CASSAGLLGPTDTQYF. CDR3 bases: TGTGCCAGCAGTGCCGGACTCCTCGGACCCACAGATACGCAGTATTTT.

In nucleotides, the CDR3 is TGTGCCAGCAGCTTAACGGGGTTTCGGGGGACCCAGTACTTC. It encodes CASSLTGFRGTQYF. V usage is TRBV7-9 and J usage is TRBJ2-5; a possible D gene is TRBD2 (5 bases). The CDR3 runs 14 residues. CDR1 is SEHNR, CDR2 FQNEAQ, per germline (reference sequence). V lost 2 bases to trimming and J lost 7 bases, with 14 bases between them. The full variable domain, in which reference TRBV7-9 and TRBJ2-5 provide the parts outside the CDR3, is DTGVSQNPRHKITKRGQNVTFRCDPISEHNRLYWYRQTLGQGPEFLTYFQNEAQLEKSRLLSDRFSAERPKGSFSTLEIQRTEQGDSAMYLCASSLTGFRGTQYFGPGTRLLVL.

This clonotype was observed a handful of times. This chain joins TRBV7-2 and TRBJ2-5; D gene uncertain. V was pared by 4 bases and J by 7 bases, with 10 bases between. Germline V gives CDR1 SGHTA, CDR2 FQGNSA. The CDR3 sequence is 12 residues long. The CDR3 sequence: CASSYTSGTQYF. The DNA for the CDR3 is TGTGCCAGCAGCTACACCTCGGGGACCCAGTACTTC.

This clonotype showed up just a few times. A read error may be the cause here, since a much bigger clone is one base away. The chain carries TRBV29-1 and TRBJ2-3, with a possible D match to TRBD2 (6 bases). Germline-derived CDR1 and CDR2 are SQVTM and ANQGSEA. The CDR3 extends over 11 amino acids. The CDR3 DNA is TGCGGCATACGGGGGTCAGATACGCAGTATTTT. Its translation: CGIRGSDTQYF.

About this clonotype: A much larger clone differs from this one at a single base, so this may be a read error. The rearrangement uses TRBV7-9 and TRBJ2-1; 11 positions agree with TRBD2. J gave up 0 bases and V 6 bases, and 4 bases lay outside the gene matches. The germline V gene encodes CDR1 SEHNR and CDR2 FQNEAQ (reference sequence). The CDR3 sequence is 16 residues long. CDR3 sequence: CASSQLAGASYNEQFF. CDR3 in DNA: TGTGCCAGCAGTCAACTAGCGGGGGCCTCCTACAATGAGCAGTTCTTC. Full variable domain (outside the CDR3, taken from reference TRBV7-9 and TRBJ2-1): DTGVSQNPRHKITKRGQNVTFRCDPISEHNRLYWYRQTLGQGPEFLTYFQNEAQLEKSRLLSDRFSAERPKGSFSTLEIQRTEQGDSAMYLCASSQLAGASYNEQFFGPGTRLTVL.